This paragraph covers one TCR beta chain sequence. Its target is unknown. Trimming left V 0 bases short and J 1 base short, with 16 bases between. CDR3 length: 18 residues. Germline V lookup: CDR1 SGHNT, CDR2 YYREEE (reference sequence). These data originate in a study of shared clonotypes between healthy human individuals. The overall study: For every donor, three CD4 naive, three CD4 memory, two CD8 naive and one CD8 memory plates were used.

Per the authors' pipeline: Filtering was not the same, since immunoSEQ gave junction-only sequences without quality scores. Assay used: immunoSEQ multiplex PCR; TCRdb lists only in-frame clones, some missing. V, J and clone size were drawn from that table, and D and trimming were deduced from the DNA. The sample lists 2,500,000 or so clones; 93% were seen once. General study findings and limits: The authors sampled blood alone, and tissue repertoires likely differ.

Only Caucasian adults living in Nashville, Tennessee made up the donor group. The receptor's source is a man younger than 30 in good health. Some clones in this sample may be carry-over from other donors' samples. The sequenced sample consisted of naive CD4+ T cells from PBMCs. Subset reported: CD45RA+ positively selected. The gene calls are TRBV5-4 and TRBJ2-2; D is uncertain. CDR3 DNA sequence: TGTGCCAGCAGCTTGGGACTGTTAGGCAAGGGGAACACCGGGGAGCTGTTTTTT. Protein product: CASSLGLLGKGNTGELFF.